This T cell receptor beta chain was sequenced during a study of blood T cell repertoires in COVID-19. The overall study: Both acute and convalescent COVID-19 samples were obtained from the United States, Italy and Spain. The cDNA or gDNA used as material had been derived from T cells, B-cell-depleted T cells, or PBMCs.

Germline CDR1 SGDLS, CDR2 YYNGEE. J lost 2 bases, V lost 4 bases, and 4 bases had no gene match. CDR3 length: 16 residues. As processed by the authors: Estimates of nucleated cell counts were drawn from the amplification of reference gene primers. TCRdb keeps only in-frame clones here, not all; method: immunoSEQ multiplex PCR. V and J calls and clone size come straight from that table; D and trimming were deduced from the DNA. The data show 140,000 or so clones, with approximately 88% seen just once and around 0.91% held by the top ten. The chain joins TRBV9 to TRBJ2-1; 12 bases fit TRBD2. The sample consisted of peripheral blood. The sequence derives from a woman aged 50 to 60 with acute or convalescent COVID-19. CDR3 DNA sequence: TGTGCCAGCAGCCCAAGACTAGCGGGGGCCTACAATGAGCAGTTCTTC. The encoded protein is CASSPRLAGAYNEQFF. Complete variable domain (other parts from reference TRBV9 and TRBJ2-1): DSGVTQTPKHLITATGQRVTLRCSPRSGDLSVYWYQQSLDQGLQFLIQYYNGEERAKGNILERFSAQQFPDLHSELNLSSLELGDSALYFCASSPRLAGAYNEQFFGPGTRLTVL.